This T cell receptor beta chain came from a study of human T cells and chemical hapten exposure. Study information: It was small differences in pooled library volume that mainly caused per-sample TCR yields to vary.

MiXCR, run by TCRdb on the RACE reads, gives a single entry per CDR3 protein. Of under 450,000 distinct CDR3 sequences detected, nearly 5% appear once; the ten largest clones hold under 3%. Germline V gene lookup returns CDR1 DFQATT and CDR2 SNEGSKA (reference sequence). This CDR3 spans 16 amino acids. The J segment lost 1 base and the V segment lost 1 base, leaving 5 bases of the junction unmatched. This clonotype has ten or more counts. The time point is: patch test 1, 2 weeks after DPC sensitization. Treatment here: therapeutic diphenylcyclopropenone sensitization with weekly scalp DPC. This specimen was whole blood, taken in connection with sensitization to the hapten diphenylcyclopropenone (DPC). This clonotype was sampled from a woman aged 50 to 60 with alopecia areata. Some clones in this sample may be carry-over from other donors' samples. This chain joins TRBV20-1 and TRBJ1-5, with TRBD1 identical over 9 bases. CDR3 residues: CSARATGTGSNQPQHF. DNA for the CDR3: TGCAGTGCTAGAGCTACGGGGACAGGGAGCAATCAGCCCCAGCATTTT.